This passage covers 13 T cell receptor beta chains from one sample sequenced in a study of T cells in Graves' hyperthyroidism and ophthalmopathy. Amplification targeted TCR beta CDR3 regions from RNA transcripts. HTBI primers drove first-round RT-PCR of the TCR CDR3. MiXCR was run by TCRdb on the multiplex PCR reads, yielding one entry per CDR3 protein. The sample holds fewer than 650,000 distinct CDR3 sequences, 14% seen once. The sequenced material came from blood. The receptors were gathered from a woman younger than 35 with Graves' ophthalmopathy.

This clonotype was detected ten times or more. The V call is TRBV7-2, the J call TRBJ2-7; weak D call: TRBD2 (5 bases). Trimming removed 1 base from V and 7 bases from J, with 14 bases in between. The CDR3 contains 14 residues. Per germline, CDR1 SGHTA and CDR2 FQGNSA. CDR3 in amino acids: CASSLGRGLGEQYF. CDR3 coding DNA: TGTGCCAGCAGCTTAGGACGGGGTCTAGGGGAGCAGTACTTC.

This clonotype was seen more than once but under ten times. The rearrangement uses TRBV6-1 and TRBJ2-3, with no clear D. The CDR3 length is 15 residues. V was clipped by 6 bases and J by 2 bases, with 15 bases between them. Germline lookup yields CDR1 MNHNS and CDR2 SASEGT. CDR3 in amino acids: CASSHRGRDTDTQYF. The DNA for the CDR3 is TGTGCCAGCAGCCACCGAGGAAGGGACACAGATACGCAGTATTTT.

This clonotype occurred a few times. The chain carries TRBV28 and TRBJ1-1, with D unclear. The germline CDR1 and CDR2 sequences are MDHEN and SYDVKM. This CDR3 is built from 14 residues. V lost 2 bases and J 3 bases, leaving 10 bases between the germline ends. Here the CDR3 DNA reads TGTGCCAGCAGTTTAGAGGGATCCTACACTGAAGCTTTCTTT. It is translated as CASSLEGSYTEAFF. The full variable domain, completed using reference TRBV28 and TRBJ1-1, is DVKVTQSSRYLVKRTGEKVFLECVQDMDHENMFWYRQDPGLGLRLIYFSYDVKMKEKGDIPEGYSVSREKKERFSLILESASTNQTSMYLCASSLEGSYTEAFFGQGTRLTVV.

The rearrangement uses TRBV28 and TRBJ2-3; TRBD2 matches at 13 bases. The germline V gene has CDR1 MDHEN and CDR2 SYDVKM. The CDR3 runs 15 residues. Losses at the gene ends were 6 bases for V and 5 bases for J; bases not matched to a gene: 5. CDR3 amino acids: CASSTRLAGGDTQYF. The CDR3 DNA is TGTGCCAGCAGCACGCGACTAGCGGGGGGAGATACGCAGTATTTT.

This clonotype was detected a few times. The junction shows a germline mismatch at one end, possibly a read error. The chain has TRBV15 and TRBJ2-7; no clear D gene. Germline V CDR1 and CDR2: LNHNV, YYDKDF (reference sequence). The CDR3 totals 13 residues. CDR3 nucleotides: TGTGCCACCAGCCCTGGGTCGGCGTACGGGCAGTACTTC. Translated, it gives CATSPGSAYGQYF.

The table lists this clonotype with many counts. This sequence joins TRBV18 and TRBJ1-1, with D perhaps TRBD1 (6 bases). V gave up 3 bases and J gave up 0 bases, with 11 bases separating them. Germline-derived CDR1 and CDR2 are KGHSH and LQKENI. This CDR3 is built from 15 residues. The CDR3 bases are TGTGCCAGCTCACCGACCGGGACATTGAACACTGAAGCTTTCTTT. Its translation: CASSPTGTLNTEAFF.

The chain combines TRBV4-3 with TRBJ2-3; possible D gene TRBD1, 5 bases. Between the trimmed V and J ends, which lost 3 bases and 1 base, there was a span of 20 bases. CDR3 length: 18 amino acids. Germline V gene lookup returns CDR1 LGHNA and CDR2 YSLEER. In DNA form, the CDR3 reads TGCGCCAGCAGCCAGCGGACATTTAAGGTTTCTGGCACAGATACGCAGTATTTT. Amino acid sequence: CASSQRTFKVSGTDTQYF.

This clonotype was seen repeatedly, ten times or more. The chain couples TRBV28 to TRBJ1-2; D is uncertain. V shed 3 bases and J shed 7 bases, with 15 bases lying between them. CDR3 length: 14 amino acids. Germline V gene data show CDR1 as MDHEN and CDR2 as SYDVKM. In DNA, the CDR3 is TGTGCCAGCAGTTTTAGATCTGGGTGGACTGGCTACACCTTC. Translation gives CASSFRSGWTGYTF.

This clonotype was recorded many times. The chain employs TRBV7-9 and TRBJ1-5; D is undetermined. Germline lookup yields CDR1 SEHNR and CDR2 FQNEAQ (reference sequence). There are 17 residues in the CDR3. Trimming stripped 0 bases from V and 0 bases from J, with 12 bases between. CDR3 region: CASSLAIGILSNQPQHF. CDR3 sequence (DNA): TGTGCCAGCAGCTTAGCGATAGGGATCCTTAGCAATCAGCCCCAGCATTTT.

This clonotype was recorded many times. This chain uses TRBV7-2 with TRBJ1-5, with D perhaps TRBD1 (6 bases). Germline CDR1 is SGHTA and CDR2 is FQGNSA. V was trimmed by 2 bases and J by 5 bases, leaving 13 bases between them. The CDR3 has 15 amino acids. The CDR3 protein is CASSLLDSGYQPQHF. The CDR3 coding sequence is TGTGCCAGCAGCTTACTGGACAGCGGTTATCAGCCCCAGCATTTT.

This clonotype has at least ten counts. The chain links TRBV9 to TRBJ1-2; TRBD1 matches at 7 bases. V lost 0 bases and J lost 2; bases outside the gene matches: 7. The CDR3 has 16 amino acids. CDR1 SGDLS and CDR2 YYNGEE come from the germline V gene. CDR3 DNA sequence: TGTGCCAGCAGCGTAGCGGCGGGAGGGGGCAACTATGGCTACACCTTC. Translated, it gives CASSVAAGGGNYGYTF.

This clonotype appeared many times. The V and J genes are TRBV12-3 or TRBV12-4 and TRBJ1-1, with a possible D match to TRBD1 (5 bases). V was shortened by 5 bases and J by 0 bases, with 16 bases between the two germline ends. The CDR3 consists of 16 residues. The CDR3 sequence: CASSHGTSYMNTEAFF. The CDR3 DNA follows: TGTGCCAGCAGTCACGGGACCAGCTACATGAACACTGAAGCTTTCTTT.

J is TRBJ2-4 and V is TRBV15, with a tentative D call TRBD1 (5 bases). The CDR3 has 13 residues. Trimming took 0 bases from V and 7 from J, leaving 7 bases between them. Germline V gene lookup returns CDR1 LNHNV and CDR2 YYDKDF (reference sequence). The CDR3 sequence is CATSRDSGNIQYF. CDR3 bases: TGTGCCACCAGCAGAGATTCAGGGAACATTCAGTACTTC.